These 32 T cell receptor beta chains were all obtained from the same sample, sequenced in a study of blood T cell repertoires in COVID-19. TCRdb's copy holds only in-frame clones and misses some; the assay was immunoSEQ multiplex PCR. Of roughly 220,000 clones listed, 85% to 90% are singletons. Sequencing was done on a sample of PBMCs or T cells enriched from blood (not recorded which). Receptor source: a woman between 18 and 30 years old in a cohort exposed to, infected with or recovered from COVID-19 (not recorded which).

The V gene is TRBV6-5, the J gene TRBJ1-6; D ambiguous. The CDR3 has 13 amino acids. Germline V CDR1 and CDR2: MNHEY, SVGAGI. V lost 9 bases and J 5 bases, leaving 11 bases between the germline ends. This CDR3 reads CASNGGNNSPLHF. Here the CDR3 DNA reads TGTGCCAGTAACGGAGGGAATAATTCACCCCTCCACTTT.

The V and J genes are TRBV6-6 and TRBJ1-3, with D unclear. Germline V lookup: CDR1 MNHNY, CDR2 SVGAGI (reference sequence). The CDR3 covers 16 residues. Trimming stripped 0 bases from V and 0 bases from J, with 9 bases between. CDR3 amino acids: CASSYSPITSGNTIYF. In DNA form, the CDR3 reads TGTGCCAGCAGTTACTCCCCTATTACCTCTGGAAACACCATATATTTT.

The chain couples TRBV7-9 to TRBJ1-4, with D hard to call. Trimming stripped 5 bases from V and 0 bases from J, with 10 bases between. The CDR3 consists of 15 residues. Germline V lookup: CDR1 SEHNR, CDR2 FQNEAQ (reference sequence). The DNA of the CDR3 is TGTGCCAGCAGCCCTCCGGGAGCAACTAATGAAAAACTGTTTTTT. Translation: CASSPPGATNEKLFF.

This chain links TRBV9 with TRBJ1-1, with 9 bases aligning to TRBD1. The CDR3 contains 15 residues. The trim removed 3 bases at V and 1 base at J, leaving 4 bases unmatched. Germline lookup yields CDR1 SGDLS and CDR2 YYNGEE. CDR3 bases: TGTGCCAGCAGCGATCCGGGACAGGGGAACACTGAAGCTTTCTTT. This gives the protein CASSDPGQGNTEAFF.

This CDR3 is CASSPQPQGLHTIYF. The CDR3 nucleotides read TGTGCCAGCAGTCCCCAGCCCCAGGGTTTGCACACCATATATTTT. The rearrangement uses TRBV6-5 and TRBJ1-3; TRBD1 might be the D (5 bases). The V and J ends lost 5 bases and 8 bases respectively, with 19 bases between them. Looked up from germline, CDR1 is MNHEY and CDR2 is SVGAGI. This CDR3 is built from 15 residues.

The rearrangement links TRBV10-2 to TRBJ1-5; D remains ambiguous. Germline values: CDR1 WSHSY, CDR2 SAAADI. The CDR3 sequence is 12 residues long. Trimming pared 4 bases from V and 4 bases from J, leaving 5 bases between. DNA for the CDR3: TGCGCCAGCAGTGCAACAAATCAGCCCCAGCATTTT. It translates to CASSATNQPQHF.

This sequence joins TRBV28 and TRBJ2-3; TRBD2 agrees at 9 bases. The germline V gene has CDR1 MDHEN and CDR2 SYDVKM. Trimming removed 3 bases from V and 2 bases from J; junction bases left unmatched: 6. The CDR3 is 16 amino acids. The CDR3 here is CASSFVTSGFTDTQYF. CDR3 nucleotide sequence: TGTGCCAGCAGTTTCGTGACTAGCGGATTCACAGATACGCAGTATTTT. Supplemented by reference TRBV28 and TRBJ2-3, the full variable domain reads DVKVTQSSRYLVKRTGEKVFLECVQDMDHENMFWYRQDPGLGLRLIYFSYDVKMKEKGDIPEGYSVSREKKERFSLILESASTNQTSMYLCASSFVTSGFTDTQYFGPGTRLTVL.

The rearrangement uses TRBV27 and TRBJ2-7; TRBD2 matches at 7 bases. The junction had 7 bases not matched to a gene; V was cut back by 5 bases and J by 0 bases. The CDR3 length is 15 residues. Germline lookup yields CDR1 MNHEY and CDR2 SMNVEV (reference sequence). CDR3 amino acids: CASSPWGGSSYEQYF. CDR3 bases: TGTGCCAGCAGTCCCTGGGGGGGTAGCTCCTACGAGCAGTACTTC.

The chain uses TRBV12-5 and TRBJ1-1; 7 bases match TRBD1. The CDR3 is 11 residues long. The germline V gene has CDR1 LGHNT and CDR2 FRNRAP. J gave up 11 bases and V 7 bases, and 7 bases lay outside the gene matches. The CDR3 region is CASATGQPAFF. CDR3 DNA sequence: TGTGCTAGTGCTACGGGACAGCCCGCTTTCTTT. The full variable domain, in which reference TRBV12-5 and TRBJ1-1 provide the parts outside the CDR3, is DARVTQTPRHKVTEMGQEVTMRCQPILGHNTVFWYRQTMMQGLELLAYFRNRAPLDDSGMPKDRFSAEMPDATLATLKIQPSEPRDSAVYFCASATGQPAFFGQGTRLTVV.

The rearrangement joins TRBV5-6 to TRBJ1-6; a possible D gene is TRBD1 (5 bases). V dropped 5 bases and J dropped 9 bases, with 15 bases sitting between them. The CDR3 sequence is 14 residues long. Per the germline V gene, CDR1 is SGHDT and CDR2 is YYEEEE. The DNA for the CDR3 is TGTGCCAGCAGGATTCGGGGCGGGAGTTCACCCCTCCACTTT. Amino acids: CASRIRGGSSPLHF.

V and J are TRBV2 and TRBJ1-2, with D possibly TRBD1 on 6 matching bases. Trimming took 3 bases from V and 8 from J, leaving 19 bases between them. Germline CDR1 SNHLY, CDR2 FYNNEI. This CDR3 contains 15 residues. CDR3 loop: CASSEATGLFGGYTF. The CDR3 DNA sequence: TGTGCCAGCAGTGAGGCGACAGGCTTGTTCGGCGGCTACACCTTC.

The gene calls are TRBV21-1 and TRBJ2-3; TRBD2, the D gene given by the table, was not confirmed from the DNA. TRBV21-1 corresponds to a pseudogene. The CDR3 is made up of 14 amino acids. CDR3 sequence: CACFKLAFTDTQYF. The CDR3 bases are TGTGCCTGCTTTAAACTAGCCTTCACAGATACGCAGTATTTT.

The rearrangement joins TRBV6-6 to TRBJ2-5, with 8 bases identical to TRBD1. CDR3 length equals 14 residues. V gave up 6 bases and J gave up 1 base; unmatched junction bases: 4. Germline CDR1 and CDR2: MNHNY and SVGAGI (reference sequence). The CDR3 DNA reads TGTGCCAGCAGACGACAGGGGACCCAAGAGACCCAGTACTTC. This encodes CASRRQGTQETQYF.

The V and J genes are TRBV18 and TRBJ2-7, with TRBD2 as a possible D gene (5 bases). V was pared by 3 bases and J by 0 bases, with 6 bases between. Germline V gene data show CDR1 as KGHSH and CDR2 as LQKENI. CDR3 length equals 13 residues. The CDR3 region is CASSPGSSYEQYF. CDR3 in DNA: TGTGCCAGCTCACCGGGGAGCTCCTACGAGCAGTACTTC.

This chain joins TRBV7-9 and TRBJ2-4; D is undetermined. Germline assignment: CDR1 SEHNR and CDR2 FQNEAQ (reference sequence). Trimming left V 4 bases short and J 8 bases short, with 15 bases between. The CDR3 has 14 residues. The CDR3 spells CASSSPRQFHIQYF. DNA for the CDR3: TGTGCCAGCAGCTCACCTCGCCAGTTCCACATTCAGTACTTC.

The gene calls are TRBV4-1 and TRBJ2-3, with 10 positions matching TRBD2. The CDR3 length is 17 residues. Germline V gene data show CDR1 as MGHRA and CDR2 as YSYEKL. V lost 1 base and J lost 2; bases outside the gene matches: 6. The CDR3 DNA sequence: TGCGCCAGCAGCCAAGGCCCGACTAGCGGGTACACAGATACGCAGTATTTT. Translating gives CASSQGPTSGYTDTQYF.

The gene calls are TRBV28 and TRBJ1-3; TRBD1 aligns across 10 bases. Trimming at V came to 4 bases and at J to 1 base, leaving 7 bases not matched to a gene. The germline V gene has CDR1 MDHEN and CDR2 SYDVKM. This CDR3 has 17 residues. Here the CDR3 reads CASSSGTGARSGNTIYF. CDR3 sequence (DNA): TGTGCCAGCAGTTCCGGGACAGGGGCTCGGTCTGGAAACACCATATATTTT.

The CDR3 coding sequence is TGTGCCAGCACCCCGGCAGAATGGACAGGGGGCCAAGATACGCAGTATTTT. This codes for CASTPAEWTGGQDTQYF. J is TRBJ2-3 and V is TRBV2; TRBD1 aligns across 11 bases. The CDR3 totals 17 residues. Germline assignment: CDR1 SNHLY and CDR2 FYNNEI. V was pared by 7 bases and J by 5 bases, with 14 bases of the junction left unmatched.

The chain is built from TRBV7-8 and TRBJ2-1, with TRBD1 identical over 8 bases. J gave up 9 bases and V 4 bases, and 11 bases lay outside the gene matches. This CDR3 comprises 15 residues. Germline values: CDR1 SGHVS, CDR2 FQNEAQ. CDR3 coding DNA: TGTGCCAGCAGCTCTCCAGGGGGCGGAAGGGGTGAGCAGTTCTTC. It codes for CASSSPGGGRGEQFF.

V is TRBV21-1 and J is TRBJ1-5. TRBV21-1 is designated a pseudogene. The CDR3 has 16 residues. CDR3 in amino acids: CASSPLGKTSNQPQHF. The DNA of the CDR3 is TGTGCCAGCAGCCCCCTCGGGAAGACGAGCAATCAGCCCCAGCATTTT.

The chain carries TRBV7-3 and TRBJ2-3; possible D gene TRBD2, 6 bases. The CDR3 loop spans 16 amino acids. Germline V gene data show CDR1 as SGHTA and CDR2 as FQGTGA. V lost 5 bases and J 2 bases, leaving 17 bases between the germline ends. CDR3 residues: CASSPEGGHPTDTQYF. CDR3 in DNA: TGTGCCAGCAGCCCTGAGGGAGGCCACCCCACAGATACGCAGTATTTT.

V gene TRBV6-5 combines with J gene TRBJ1-2; TRBD1 matches 7 bases. Germline lookup yields CDR1 MNHEY and CDR2 SVGAGI. V trimming: 6 bases; J trimming: 9 bases; junction bases outside the gene matches: 16. This CDR3 has 15 residues. DNA for the CDR3: TGTGCCAGCAGCCCGCCGACGACAGGGATCGGGAGCTACACCTTC. Translation: CASSPPTTGIGSYTF.

This chain uses TRBV2 with TRBJ2-2; the match to TRBD1 covers 9 bases. Germline-derived CDR1 and CDR2 are SNHLY and FYNNEI. The CDR3 length is 17 residues. The J segment lost 4 bases and the V segment lost 4 bases, leaving 10 bases of the junction unmatched. This chain's CDR3 is CASSVRPGQGGTGELFF. CDR3 DNA: TGTGCCAGCAGTGTTAGACCGGGACAGGGTGGCACCGGGGAGCTGTTTTTT.

The chain carries TRBV10-3 and TRBJ2-7; D is ambiguous. Germline V gene sequence: CDR1 ENHRY, CDR2 SYGVKD. The CDR3 runs 13 residues. The V end lost 7 bases, the J end lost 6 bases, and 16 bases lay between the germline ends. The DNA for the CDR3 is TGTGCCATCAAGGCCCCGGGTAGGAGCGAGCAGTACTTC. Its translation: CAIKAPGRSEQYF.

The chain links TRBV18 to TRBJ1-6; no definite D call. The CDR3 covers 15 residues. Deletions cut 4 bases from V and 2 bases from J, with 9 bases between. Germline CDR1 is KGHSH and CDR2 is LQKENI. CDR3 amino acids: CASSREATYNSPLHF. DNA for the CDR3: TGTGCCAGCTCACGGGAGGCTACCTATAATTCACCCCTCCACTTT.

The chain joins TRBV11-2 to TRBJ1-3; D uncertain. The V and J ends lost 0 bases and 0 bases respectively, with 9 bases between them. Germline V gives CDR1 SGHAT, CDR2 FQNNGV. CDR3 length: 16 residues. CDR3: CASSLDWTFSGNTIYF. The CDR3 bases are TGTGCCAGCAGCTTAGATTGGACTTTCTCTGGAAACACCATATATTTT.

The CDR3 loop is CASSSIGLEPAEQFF. CDR3 DNA sequence: TGTGCCAGCAGCTCGATCGGACTAGAGCCTGCTGAGCAGTTCTTC. The chain uses TRBV5-5 and TRBJ2-1; 7 bases fit TRBD2. The V segment lost 3 bases and the J segment 9 bases; nucleotides outside the gene matches: 12. The CDR3 spans 15 residues. CDR1 is SGHKS, CDR2 YYEKEE, per germline (reference sequence).

This chain uses TRBV6-5 with TRBJ1-1; no definite D call. This CDR3 is 13 amino acids long. V lost 4 bases and J 0 bases, leaving 6 bases between the germline ends. CDR1 and CDR2 (germline): MNHEY, SVGAGI. The CDR3 loop reads CASSWAMNTEAFF. CDR3 nucleotides: TGTGCCAGCAGTTGGGCGATGAACACTGAAGCTTTCTTT.

This clone was found once. V usage is TRBV29-1 and J usage is TRBJ1-4, with D possibly TRBD1 on 6 matching bases. The V gene's germline CDR1 is SQVTM and CDR2 ANQGSEA. The CDR3 loop spans 13 amino acids. Trimming pared 5 bases from V and 5 bases from J, leaving 12 bases between. CDR3 sequence (DNA): TGCAGCGTTTTTAGTAGGGGGAATGAAAAACTGTTTTTT. Protein product: CSVFSRGNEKLFF. Based on the CDR3 plus reference TRBV29-1 and TRBJ1-4, the full variable domain is SAVISQKPSRDICQRGTSLTIQCQVDSQVTMMFWYRQQPGQSLTLIATANQGSEATYESGFVIDKFPISRPNLTFSTLTVSNMSPEDSSIYLCSVFSRGNEKLFFGSGTQLSVL.

This clone occurred once. V gene TRBV11-3 combines with J gene TRBJ2-3, with 8 bases lining up with TRBD2. The V segment lost 3 bases and the J segment 0 bases; nucleotides outside the gene matches: 5. The CDR3 sequence is 16 residues long. Germline V gene lookup returns CDR1 SGHNT and CDR2 YENEEA. The CDR3 nucleotides are TGTGCCAGCAGCTTCGGGGTAGCGGGGAGCACAGATACGCAGTATTTT. It specifies CASSFGVAGSTDTQYF.

For this clone: Because the CDR3 is missing its conserved closing phenylalanine or tryptophan, this is likely a read error. The limits of the CDR3 on the DNA are not certain, so only TCRdb's listed CDR3 is given. This chain connects TRBV2 to TRBJ1-4; TRBD1 is the table's D call and was not checked against the DNA. The germline CDR1 and CDR2 sequences are SNHLY and FYNNEI. Inclusive of both ends, the CDR3 amounts to 12 amino acids. The CDR3 spells CASSENRGNGIL.

This clone is labeled medium-sized. V gene TRBV6-4 combines with J gene TRBJ2-3; 7 positions agree with TRBD2. CDR3 size: 14 residues. V lost 2 bases to trimming and J lost 4 bases; unmatched junction nucleotides: 3. The germline gives CDR1 MRHNA, CDR2 SNTAGT. In nucleotides, the CDR3 is TGTGCCAGCAGTGACAGCGGGGACGCAGATACGCAGTATTTT. This gives the protein CASSDSGDADTQYF.